These 22 T cell receptor beta chains originate from one sample sequenced in a study of chemoradiotherapy in HPV16-positive cancers. Sequenced by immunoSEQ multiplex PCR; TCRdb stores in-frame clones only, minus some. The sample records around 68,000 clones, 88% being singletons. The sample in question was blood, obtained from a patient who underwent chemoradiotherapy. The origin of the receptors is a human donor with HPV-associated anogenital cancer.

The rearrangement links TRBV5-1 to TRBJ2-7; D may correspond to TRBD1 or TRBD2 (6 bases each). This CDR3 is 15 amino acids long. Between the trimmed V and J ends, which lost 0 bases and 3 bases, there was a span of 13 bases. CDR1 SGHRS and CDR2 YFSETQ come from the germline V gene. DNA of the CDR3: TGCGCCAGCAGCTTGGGTTTGGGGGGCCTCTACGAGCAGTACTTC. This translates into CASSLGLGGLYEQYF.

This clone was detected only once. This chain uses TRBV27 with TRBJ1-2, with D uncertain. The CDR3 has 15 amino acids. Germline CDR1 reads MNHEY; CDR2 reads SMNVEV (reference sequence). V was clipped by 4 bases and J by 0 bases, with 12 bases between them. The CDR3 loop reads CASSYQHFSNYGYTF. Written as DNA, the CDR3 is TGTGCCAGCAGTTACCAGCACTTTTCTAACTATGGCTACACCTTC.

The rearrangement uses TRBV4-1 and TRBJ1-1, with D tentatively TRBD1 (5 bases). The ends were cut back, 5 bases at V and 11 bases at J, with 18 bases in the middle. The CDR3 runs to 13 residues. CDR1 and CDR2 from the germline V gene are MGHRA and YSYEKL. Here the CDR3 reads CASSKSGAGGAFF. CDR3 bases: TGCGCCAGCAGCAAGTCGGGCGCCGGGGGGGCTTTCTTT.

This clone showed up just once. The V and J genes are TRBV9 and TRBJ2-7, with D possibly TRBD1 on 5 matching bases. Trimming shortened V by 4 bases and J by 1 base, and 12 bases separated the two germline ends. The CDR3 consists of 14 residues. CDR1 and CDR2 from the germline V gene are SGDLS and YYNGEE. This chain's CDR3 is CASSSRRGSYEQYF. In DNA, the CDR3 is TGTGCCAGCAGCTCTAGAAGGGGTTCCTACGAGCAGTACTTC.

The rearrangement uses TRBV5-5 and TRBJ2-7; tentatively, D is TRBD1 (6 bases). This CDR3 is built from 14 residues. V was cut by 2 bases and J by 7 bases, with 16 bases left in between. Germline V gives CDR1 SGHKS, CDR2 YYEKEE (reference sequence). CDR3 amino acids: CASSFDRFVREQYF. CDR3 bases: TGTGCCAGCAGCTTCGACAGGTTTGTAAGAGAGCAGTACTTC.

J is TRBJ2-7 and V is TRBV30; either TRBD1 or TRBD2 may supply D (5 bases each). Per the germline V gene, CDR1 is GTSNPN and CDR2 is SVGIG (reference sequence). CDR3 length equals 11 residues. V lost 4 bases and J lost 6, with 10 bases in between. The CDR3 here is CAWMVGPEQYF. The CDR3 DNA sequence: TGTGCCTGGATGGTGGGACCCGAGCAGTACTTC.

The J gene is TRBJ2-7, the V gene TRBV19, with D uncertain. This CDR3 spans 15 amino acids. Germline V gene sequence: CDR1 LNHDA, CDR2 SQIVND (reference sequence). Deletions cut 1 base from V and 0 bases from J, with 10 bases between. The CDR3 DNA is TGTGCCAGTAGTATAGTACCAGGTCCCTCCTACGAGCAGTACTTC. Protein product: CASSIVPGPSYEQYF.

The gene calls are TRBV19 and TRBJ1-4; D not certain. Trimming removed 6 bases from V and 3 bases from J, with 17 bases in between. Germline CDR1 is LNHDA and CDR2 is SQIVND (reference sequence). The CDR3 covers 16 residues. CDR3 nucleotides: TGTGCCAGTAGGTCCCACGCGGCAGCCTCTAATGAAAAACTGTTTTTT. It yields the protein CASRSHAAASNEKLFF.

This chain uses TRBV18 with TRBJ2-7; 9 nucleotides align to TRBD1. V trimming: 6 bases; J trimming: 2 bases; junction bases outside the gene matches: 8. Germline V gives CDR1 KGHSH, CDR2 LQKENI. The CDR3 is 15 residues long. The CDR3 loop reads CASSTGQGMTYEQYF. CDR3 sequence (DNA): TGTGCCAGCTCCACGGGACAGGGAATGACCTACGAGCAGTACTTC.

The chain joins TRBV2 to TRBJ2-2; D is tentatively TRBD1 or TRBD2 (5 bases each). Germline V gives CDR1 SNHLY, CDR2 FYNNEI. The CDR3 loop spans 15 amino acids. V lost 2 bases and J lost 6, with 13 bases in between. CDR3 sequence: CASSETRGPPGELFF. The CDR3 nucleotides read TGTGCCAGCAGTGAAACACGGGGCCCCCCCGGGGAGCTGTTTTTT.

The CDR3 spells CASSQEAGVVVEAFF. The DNA for the CDR3 is TGTGCCAGCAGCCAAGAGGCAGGAGTGGTGGTCGAAGCTTTCTTT. V and J are TRBV4-2 and TRBJ1-1; no firm D call. Trimming cost V 0 bases and J 8 bases, with 16 bases left between them. The CDR3 is made up of 15 amino acids. Germline CDR1 reads LGHNA; CDR2 reads YNFKEQ.

The chain carries TRBV10-3 and TRBJ1-2; D uncertain. V was clipped by 3 bases and J by 6 bases, with 14 bases between them. Germline V gene data show CDR1 as ENHRY and CDR2 as SYGVKD. This CDR3 has 14 amino acids. CDR3 nucleotide sequence: TGTGCCATCAGTGACCCGAGAACCAGACATGGCTACACCTTC. As protein: CAISDPRTRHGYTF.

The V and J genes are TRBV7-9 and TRBJ1-4, with 7 positions matching TRBD1. CDR1 and CDR2 (germline): SEHNR, FQNEAQ (reference sequence). This CDR3 has 14 amino acids. J gave up 0 bases and V 8 bases, and 3 bases lay outside the gene matches. CDR3 sequence (DNA): TGTGCCAGCGGGACAGACTCAACTAATGAAAAACTGTTTTTT. This translates into CASGTDSTNEKLFF.

J is TRBJ2-7 and V is TRBV7-2, with 14 nucleotides matching TRBD2. CDR1 is SGHTA and CDR2 is FQGNSA in the germline V gene. Germline trimming cut 5 bases from V and 6 bases from J; bases unmatched to any gene: 12. The CDR3 runs to 17 residues. CDR3 nucleotide sequence: TGTGCCAGCAGCCATATGGGGGGGACTAGCGGGAGAAGCGAGCAGTACTTC. This sequence encodes CASSHMGGTSGRSEQYF.

The rearrangement links TRBV9 to TRBJ1-6; no firm D call. Trimming stripped 0 bases from V and 8 bases from J, with 12 bases between. The length of the CDR3 is 15 residues. Germline CDR1 SGDLS, CDR2 YYNGEE. The CDR3 nucleotides are TGTGCCAGCAGCGTAGGCCTGATCGGGGATTCACCCCTCCACTTT. This translates into CASSVGLIGDSPLHF.

V is TRBV7-9 and J is TRBJ1-2; 9 bases agree with TRBD1. The CDR3 runs to 15 residues. The germline CDR1 and CDR2 sequences are SEHNR and FQNEAQ (reference sequence). V trimming: 4 bases; J trimming: 7 bases; junction bases outside the gene matches: 10. The CDR3 nucleotides read TGTGCCAGCAGCTCTACCGGGACAGGGTCGCTTGGCTACACCTTC. Translating it yields CASSSTGTGSLGYTF.

The chain employs TRBV9 and TRBJ2-1, with a weak D call TRBD2 (7 bases). The CDR3 is 17 amino acids. From germline, CDR1 is SGDLS and CDR2 YYNGEE. Trimming stripped 2 bases from V and 5 bases from J, with 20 bases between. The CDR3 nucleotides are TGTGCCAGCAGCGTCGGGGCCTCAGGGGAGGGGGACAATGAGCAGTTCTTC. Its protein product is CASSVGASGEGDNEQFF.

This clone was observed once. The rearrangement uses TRBV11-2 and TRBJ1-1; TRBD1 aligns across 9 bases. CDR1 SGHAT and CDR2 FQNNGV come from the germline V gene. The V gene end was trimmed by 5 bases and the J gene end by 7 bases; junction bases not matched to a gene: 11. The CDR3 has 15 amino acids. The CDR3 DNA reads as TGTGCCAGCAGCCGTAACCGGGACAGGGCCGTTGAAGCTTTCTTT. Amino acids: CASSRNRDRAVEAFF.

The chain employs TRBV6-5 and TRBJ2-7; 10 positions agree with TRBD1. V lost 5 bases, J lost 1 base, and 5 bases stayed unmatched. This CDR3 has 15 amino acids. Germline V gene sequence: CDR1 MNHEY, CDR2 SVGAGI. CDR3 protein: CASSTTGGRSYEQYF. DNA of the CDR3: TGTGCCAGCAGTACGACAGGGGGCAGATCCTACGAGCAGTACTTC.

The rearrangement uses TRBV5-1 and TRBJ1-1; perhaps TRBD1 as D (6 bases). The V end lost 3 bases, the J end lost 4 bases, and 10 bases lay between the germline ends. Per germline, CDR1 SGHRS and CDR2 YFSETQ. This CDR3 comprises 13 residues. The CDR3 nucleotides are TGCGCCAGCAGCTGGGGGCAGTTCACTGAAGCTTTCTTT. It codes for CASSWGQFTEAFF.

This chain connects TRBV5-4 to TRBJ2-3, with D maybe TRBD2 (5 bases). Germline values: CDR1 SGHNT, CDR2 YYREEE (reference sequence). The CDR3 has 15 residues. V dropped 1 base and J dropped 3 bases, with 12 bases sitting between them. This CDR3 reads CASSLKDYDTDTQYF. In DNA form, the CDR3 reads TGTGCCAGCAGCTTGAAAGACTATGATACAGATACGCAGTATTTT.

J is TRBJ1-3 and V is TRBV19; 7 bases are a match to TRBD1. CDR1 LNHDA and CDR2 SQIVND come from the germline V gene (reference sequence). J was trimmed by 3 bases and V by 9 bases; bases with no gene match: 8. The CDR3 sequence is 14 residues long. The CDR3 region is CASTTGAVGNTIYF. The CDR3 DNA reads as TGTGCCAGCACCACAGGGGCGGTTGGAAACACCATATATTTT.